This T cell receptor (beta chain) was captured by sequencing in a study of blood T cell repertoires in COVID-19. The wider study: Some COVID-19 samples were acute and others convalescent; all came from the United States, Italy and Spain. PBMCs, B-cell-depleted T cells, or T cells provided the cDNA or gDNA that made up the material.

V was shortened by 4 bases and J by 0 bases, with 14 bases between the two germline ends. Germline V gene sequence: CDR1 SGHDT, CDR2 YYEEEE. This CDR3 contains 16 residues. The authors' processing: Cell counts per sample came from amplifying reference gene primers. Libraries were prepared by immunoSEQ multiplex PCR; TCRdb keeps only in-frame clonotypes and omits some of them. That table is the source of V, J and clone size, and D and trimming were worked out from the DNA. Of roughly 220,000 clones in the sample, around three quarters were seen once. The receptor was isolated from an older woman with acute or convalescent COVID-19. The specimen was peripheral blood. V gene TRBV5-6 combines with J gene TRBJ2-1; TRBD2 is a possible D gene (6 bases). The CDR3 reads CASSRFSGSSYNEQFF. In DNA, the CDR3 is TGTGCCAGCAGCAGGTTTAGCGGCAGCTCCTACAATGAGCAGTTCTTC.